This entry describes one T cell receptor beta chain. Its target is unknown. Other DNA sequences of this sample code for an identical CDR3. Only in-frame clones appear in the TCRdb table, and some are missing; sequencing was by immunoSEQ multiplex PCR. The sample lists about 2 million clones, 95% occurring once. This entry is derived from a study of shared clonotypes between healthy human individuals. Study-wide results and limits: Lower generation probabilities were found for non-shared clonotypes than for those shared by all four donors.

V was trimmed by 3 bases and J by 2 bases, leaving 7 bases between them. Looked up from germline, CDR1 is MDHEN and CDR2 is SYDVKM. This CDR3 region has 13 residues. The source of this sequence is a man aged 18 to 29 in good health. Sequencing used naive CD4+ T cells sorted from blood. Subset in this sample: CD45RA+ positively selected. This chain connects TRBV28 to TRBJ1-2; no definite D call. CDR3 nucleotides: TGTGCCAGCAGTTTGATTGGGAACTATGGCTACACCTTC. The encoded protein is CASSLIGNYGYTF.